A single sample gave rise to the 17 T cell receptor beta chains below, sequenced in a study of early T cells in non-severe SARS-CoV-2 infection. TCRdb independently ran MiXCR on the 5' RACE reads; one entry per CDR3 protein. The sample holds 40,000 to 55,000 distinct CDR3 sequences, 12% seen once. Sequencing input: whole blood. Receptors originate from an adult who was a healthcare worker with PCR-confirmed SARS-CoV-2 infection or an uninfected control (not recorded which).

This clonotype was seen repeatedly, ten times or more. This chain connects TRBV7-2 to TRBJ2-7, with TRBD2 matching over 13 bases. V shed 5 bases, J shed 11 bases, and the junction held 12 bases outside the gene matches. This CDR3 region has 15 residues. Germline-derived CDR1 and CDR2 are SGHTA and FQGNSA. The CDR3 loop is CASSLGLAGFTREYF. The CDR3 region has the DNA TGTGCCAGCAGCCTGGGACTAGCGGGATTCACGAGGGAGTACTTC.

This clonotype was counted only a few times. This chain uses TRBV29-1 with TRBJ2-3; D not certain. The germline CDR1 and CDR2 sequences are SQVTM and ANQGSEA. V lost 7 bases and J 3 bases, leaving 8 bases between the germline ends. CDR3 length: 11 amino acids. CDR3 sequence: CSGRMTDTQYF. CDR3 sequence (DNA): TGCAGCGGGAGAATGACAGATACGCAGTATTTT.

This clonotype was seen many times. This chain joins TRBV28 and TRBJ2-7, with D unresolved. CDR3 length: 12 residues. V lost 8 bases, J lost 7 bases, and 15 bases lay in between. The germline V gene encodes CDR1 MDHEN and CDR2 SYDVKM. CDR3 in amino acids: CASFTYSREQYF. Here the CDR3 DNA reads TGTGCCAGCTTTACCTATTCGCGGGAGCAGTACTTC. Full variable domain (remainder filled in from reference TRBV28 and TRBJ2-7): DVKVTQSSRYLVKRTGEKVFLECVQDMDHENMFWYRQDPGLGLRLIYFSYDVKMKEKGDIPEGYSVSREKKERFSLILESASTNQTSMYLCASFTYSREQYFGPGTRLTVT.

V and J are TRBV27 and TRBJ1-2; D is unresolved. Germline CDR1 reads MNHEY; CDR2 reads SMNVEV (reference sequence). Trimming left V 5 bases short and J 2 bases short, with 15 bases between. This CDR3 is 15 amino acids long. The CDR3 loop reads CASSPAAGLNYGYTF. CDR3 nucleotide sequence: TGTGCCAGCAGTCCAGCAGCAGGCCTAAACTATGGCTACACCTTC.

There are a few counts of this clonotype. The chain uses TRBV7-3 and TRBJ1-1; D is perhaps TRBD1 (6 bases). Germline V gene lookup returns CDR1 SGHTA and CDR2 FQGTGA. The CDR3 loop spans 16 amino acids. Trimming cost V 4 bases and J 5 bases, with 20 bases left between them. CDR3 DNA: TGTGCCAGCAGCTCCCTCCGGACAGTCCGAAATACTGAAGCTTTCTTT. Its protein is CASSSLRTVRNTEAFF.

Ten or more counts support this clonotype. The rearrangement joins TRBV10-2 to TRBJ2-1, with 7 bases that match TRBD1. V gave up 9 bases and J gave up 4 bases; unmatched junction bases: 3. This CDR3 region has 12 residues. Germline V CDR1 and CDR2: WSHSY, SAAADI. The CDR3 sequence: CARGQVYNEQFF. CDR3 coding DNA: TGCGCCAGAGGACAGGTATACAATGAGCAGTTCTTC.

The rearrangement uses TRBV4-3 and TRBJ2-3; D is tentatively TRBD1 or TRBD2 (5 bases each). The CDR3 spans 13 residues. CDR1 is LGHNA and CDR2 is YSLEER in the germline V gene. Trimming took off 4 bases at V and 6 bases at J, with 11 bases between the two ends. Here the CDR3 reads CASSPREWDTQYF. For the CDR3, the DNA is TGCGCCAGCAGCCCCAGGGAGTGGGATACGCAGTATTTT.

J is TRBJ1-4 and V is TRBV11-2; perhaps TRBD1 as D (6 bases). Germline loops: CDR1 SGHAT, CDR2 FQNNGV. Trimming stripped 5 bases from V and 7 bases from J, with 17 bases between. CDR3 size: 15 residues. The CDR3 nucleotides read TGTGCCAGCAGCCCCTCGGGGGGGGCGGTTGAAAAACTGTTTTTT. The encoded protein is CASSPSGGAVEKLFF.

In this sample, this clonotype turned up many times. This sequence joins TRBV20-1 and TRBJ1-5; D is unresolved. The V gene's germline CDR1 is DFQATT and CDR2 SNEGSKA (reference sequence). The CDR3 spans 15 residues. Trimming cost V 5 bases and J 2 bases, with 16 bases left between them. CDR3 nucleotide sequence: TGCAGTGCTCAACTTATAGTTTCGGGCAATCAGCCCCAGCATTTT. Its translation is CSAQLIVSGNQPQHF.

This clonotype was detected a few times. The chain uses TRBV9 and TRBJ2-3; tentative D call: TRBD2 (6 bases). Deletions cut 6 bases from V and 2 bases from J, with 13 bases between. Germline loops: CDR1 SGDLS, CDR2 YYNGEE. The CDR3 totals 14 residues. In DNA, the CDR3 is TGTGCCAGCACCCGGGGGTCCTACACAGATACGCAGTATTTT. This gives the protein CASTRGSYTDTQYF.

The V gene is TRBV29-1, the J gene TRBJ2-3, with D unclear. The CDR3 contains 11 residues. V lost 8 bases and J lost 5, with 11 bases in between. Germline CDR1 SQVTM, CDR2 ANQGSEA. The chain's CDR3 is CSSELGDTQYF. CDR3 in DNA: TGCAGCTCCGAGCTGGGAGATACGCAGTATTTT.

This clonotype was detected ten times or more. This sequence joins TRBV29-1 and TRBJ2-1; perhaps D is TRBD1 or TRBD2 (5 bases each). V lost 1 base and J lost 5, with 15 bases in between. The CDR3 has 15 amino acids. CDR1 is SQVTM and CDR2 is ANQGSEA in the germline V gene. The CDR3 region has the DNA TGCAGCGTTGAAGTTAACCGGAGAGGGGACAATGAGCAGTTCTTC. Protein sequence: CSVEVNRRGDNEQFF.

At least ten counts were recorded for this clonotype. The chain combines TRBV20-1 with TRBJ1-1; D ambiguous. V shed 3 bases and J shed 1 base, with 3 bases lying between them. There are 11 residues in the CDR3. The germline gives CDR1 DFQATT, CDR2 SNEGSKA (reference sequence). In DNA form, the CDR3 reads TGCAGTGCTAGTAGGAACACTGAAGCTTTCTTT. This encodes CSASRNTEAFF.

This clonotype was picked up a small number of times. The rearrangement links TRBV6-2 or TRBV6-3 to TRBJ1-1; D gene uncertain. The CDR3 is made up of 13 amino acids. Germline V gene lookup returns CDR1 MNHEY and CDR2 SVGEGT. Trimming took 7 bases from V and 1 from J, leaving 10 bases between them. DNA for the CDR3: TGTGCCAGCAATGACGTATCGAACACTGAAGCTTTCTTT. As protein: CASNDVSNTEAFF.

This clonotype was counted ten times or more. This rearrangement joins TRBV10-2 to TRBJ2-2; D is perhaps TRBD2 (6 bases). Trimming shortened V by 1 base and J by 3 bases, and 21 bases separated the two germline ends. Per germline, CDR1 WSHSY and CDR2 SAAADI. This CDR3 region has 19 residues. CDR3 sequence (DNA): TGCGCCAGCAGTGAGTTGCGCGGGAAGCTACGGGTACACACCGGGGAGCTGTTTTTT. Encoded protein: CASSELRGKLRVHTGELFF.

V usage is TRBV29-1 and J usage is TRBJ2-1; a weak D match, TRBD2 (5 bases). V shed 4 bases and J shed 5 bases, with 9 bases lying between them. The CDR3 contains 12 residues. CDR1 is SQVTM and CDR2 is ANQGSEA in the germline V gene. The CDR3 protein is CSVASGNNEQFF. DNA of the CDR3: TGCAGCGTTGCTTCGGGAAACAATGAGCAGTTCTTC.

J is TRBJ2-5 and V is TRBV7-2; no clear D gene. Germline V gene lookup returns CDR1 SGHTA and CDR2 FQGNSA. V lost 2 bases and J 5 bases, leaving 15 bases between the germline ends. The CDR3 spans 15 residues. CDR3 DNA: TGTGCCAGCAGCTTAACTGCGACTTCACAGGAGACCCAGTACTTC. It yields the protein CASSLTATSQETQYF.